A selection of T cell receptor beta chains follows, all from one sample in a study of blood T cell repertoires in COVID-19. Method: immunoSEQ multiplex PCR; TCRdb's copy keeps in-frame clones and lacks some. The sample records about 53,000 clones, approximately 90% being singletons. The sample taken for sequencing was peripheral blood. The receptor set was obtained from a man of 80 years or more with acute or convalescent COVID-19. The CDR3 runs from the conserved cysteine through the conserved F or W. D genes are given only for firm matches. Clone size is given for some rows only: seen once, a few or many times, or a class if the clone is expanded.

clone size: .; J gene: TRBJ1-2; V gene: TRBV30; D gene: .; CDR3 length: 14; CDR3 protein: CAWRWGVENYGYTF; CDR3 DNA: TGTGCCTGGAGATGGGGGGTCGAAAACTATGGCTACACCTTC
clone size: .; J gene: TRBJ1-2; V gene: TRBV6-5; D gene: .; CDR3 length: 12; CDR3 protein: CASRPGSGGYTF; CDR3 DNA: TGTGCCAGCAGGCCAGGGTCAGGTGGCTACACCTTC
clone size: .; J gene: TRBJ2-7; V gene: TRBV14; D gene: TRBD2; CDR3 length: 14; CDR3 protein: CASSRGLVTYEQYF; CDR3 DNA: TGTGCCAGCAGCCGAGGACTAGTCACCTACGAGCAGTACTTC
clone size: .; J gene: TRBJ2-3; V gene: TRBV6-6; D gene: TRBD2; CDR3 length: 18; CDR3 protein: CASSHTSGGAWNTDTQYF; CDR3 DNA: TGTGCCAGCAGTCATACTAGCGGGGGGGCATGGAACACAGATACGCAGTATTTT
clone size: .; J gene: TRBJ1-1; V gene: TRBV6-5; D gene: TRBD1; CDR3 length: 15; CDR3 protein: CASSRQGARGTEAFF; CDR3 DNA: TGTGCCAGCAGCCGTCAGGGGGCAAGAGGAACTGAAGCTTTCTTT
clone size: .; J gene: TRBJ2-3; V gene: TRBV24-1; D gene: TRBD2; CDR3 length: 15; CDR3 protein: CATSQRGAGTDTQYF; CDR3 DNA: TGTGCCACCAGCCAGCGGGGGGCCGGGACAGATACGCAGTATTTT
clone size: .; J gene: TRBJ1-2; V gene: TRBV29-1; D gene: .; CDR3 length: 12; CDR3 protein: CSVDRQAQRYTF; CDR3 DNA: TGCAGCGTTGATAGGCAGGCGCAGCGCTACACCTTC
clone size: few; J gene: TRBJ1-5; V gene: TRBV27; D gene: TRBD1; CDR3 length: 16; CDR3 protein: CASSLRQGALNQPQHF; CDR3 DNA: TGTGCCAGCAGTTTAAGGCAGGGGGCCCTTAATCAGCCCCAGCATTTT
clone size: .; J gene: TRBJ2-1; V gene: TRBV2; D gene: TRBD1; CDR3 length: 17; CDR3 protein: CASTERTGIGSYNEQFF; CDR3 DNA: TGTGCCAGCACCGAGAGGACAGGGATTGGGTCCTACAATGAGCAGTTCTTC
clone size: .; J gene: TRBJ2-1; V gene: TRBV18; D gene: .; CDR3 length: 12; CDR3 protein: CASSIQGNEQFF; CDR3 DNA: TGTGCCAGCTCAATACAGGGAAATGAGCAGTTCTTC
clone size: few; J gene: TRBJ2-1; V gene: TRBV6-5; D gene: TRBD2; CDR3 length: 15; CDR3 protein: CASSESSGAYNEQFF; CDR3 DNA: TGTGCCAGCAGCGAGAGTAGCGGGGCCTACAATGAGCAGTTCTTC
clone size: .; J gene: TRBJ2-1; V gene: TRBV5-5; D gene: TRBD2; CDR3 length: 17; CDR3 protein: CASSPPSGGGSYNEQFF; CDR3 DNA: TGTGCCAGCAGCCCCCCTAGCGGGGGGGGGTCCTACAATGAGCAGTTCTTC
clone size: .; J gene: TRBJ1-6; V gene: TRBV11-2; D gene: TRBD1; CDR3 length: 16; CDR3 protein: CASSPGTGIGNSPLHF; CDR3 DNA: TGTGCCAGCAGCCCCGGGACAGGTATAGGGAATTCACCCCTCCACTTT
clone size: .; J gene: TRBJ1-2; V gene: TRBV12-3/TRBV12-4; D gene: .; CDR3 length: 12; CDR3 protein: CASSLWASGYTF; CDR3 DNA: TGTGCCAGCAGTTTATGGGCTAGCGGCTACACCTTC
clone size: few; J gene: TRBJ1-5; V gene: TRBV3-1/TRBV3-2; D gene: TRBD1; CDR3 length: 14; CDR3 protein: CASSQQTGSQPQHF; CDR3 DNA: TGTGCCAGCAGCCAACAGACAGGGTCTCAGCCCCAGCATTTT
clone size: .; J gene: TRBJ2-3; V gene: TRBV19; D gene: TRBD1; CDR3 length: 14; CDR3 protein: CASSKTGLEDTQYF; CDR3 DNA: TGTGCCAGTAGTAAGACAGGGTTGGAGGATACGCAGTATTTT
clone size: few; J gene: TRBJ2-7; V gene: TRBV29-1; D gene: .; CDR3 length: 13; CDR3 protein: CSVRLGGSYEQYF; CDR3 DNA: TGCAGCGTGCGACTCGGGGGTTCCTACGAGCAGTACTTC
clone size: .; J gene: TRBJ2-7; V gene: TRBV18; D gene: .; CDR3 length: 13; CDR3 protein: CASSPPTSYEQYF; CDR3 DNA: TGTGCCAGCTCACCACCCACGAGCTACGAGCAGTACTTC
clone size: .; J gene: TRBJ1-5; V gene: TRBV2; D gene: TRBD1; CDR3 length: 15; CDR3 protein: CASSERRGSYQPQHF; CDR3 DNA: TGTGCCAGCAGTGAACGCAGGGGGTCCTATCAGCCCCAGCATTTT
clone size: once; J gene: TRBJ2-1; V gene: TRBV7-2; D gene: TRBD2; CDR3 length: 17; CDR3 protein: CASSPMRTSGGPNEQFF; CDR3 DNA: TGTGCCAGCAGCCCCATGAGGACTAGCGGGGGGCCAAATGAGCAGTTCTTC
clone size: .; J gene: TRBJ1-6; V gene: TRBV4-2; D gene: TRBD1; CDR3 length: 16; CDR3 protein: CASSQIGQGTNSPLHF; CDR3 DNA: TGTGCCAGCAGCCAAATCGGACAGGGTACAAACTCACCCCTCCACTTT
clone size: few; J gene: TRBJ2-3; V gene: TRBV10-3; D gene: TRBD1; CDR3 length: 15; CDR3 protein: CAISNTGGSTDTQYF; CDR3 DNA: TGTGCCATCAGTAATACAGGGGGATCCACAGATACGCAGTATTTT
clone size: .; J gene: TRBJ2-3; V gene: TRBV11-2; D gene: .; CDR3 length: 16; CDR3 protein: CASSFSGGASTDTQYF; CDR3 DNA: TGTGCCAGCAGCTTCTCTGGAGGGGCGAGCACAGATACGCAGTATTTT
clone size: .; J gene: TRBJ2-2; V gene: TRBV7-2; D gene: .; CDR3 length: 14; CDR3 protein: CASSLTANTGELFF; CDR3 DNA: TGTGCCAGCAGCTTAACGGCGAACACCGGGGAGCTGTTTTTT
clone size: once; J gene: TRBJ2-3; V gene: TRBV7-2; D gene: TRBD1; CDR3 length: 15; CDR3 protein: CASSARQGSTDTQYF; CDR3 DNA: TGTGCCAGCAGCGCGAGACAGGGTAGCACAGATACGCAGTATTTT
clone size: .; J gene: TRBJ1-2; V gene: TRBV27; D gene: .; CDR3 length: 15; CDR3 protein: CASSFRGGRSYGYTF; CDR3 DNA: TGTGCCAGCAGTTTTCGGGGGGGGCGAAGCTATGGCTACACCTTC
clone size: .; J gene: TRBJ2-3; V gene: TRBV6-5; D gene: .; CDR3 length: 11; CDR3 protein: CATLDSHPQYF; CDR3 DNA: TGTGCCACCCTCGACAGCCACCCGCAGTATTTT
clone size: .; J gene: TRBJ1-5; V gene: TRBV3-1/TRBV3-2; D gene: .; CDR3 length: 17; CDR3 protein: CASSCPAGDYSNQPQHF; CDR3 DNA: TGTGCCAGCAGCTGCCCGGCAGGGGACTATAGCAATCAGCCCCAGCATTTT
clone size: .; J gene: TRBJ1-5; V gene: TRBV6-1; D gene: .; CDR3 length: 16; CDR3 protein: CASSVLRDTFNQPQHF; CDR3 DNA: TGTGCCAGCAGTGTTCTCCGGGACACTTTCAATCAGCCCCAGCATTTT
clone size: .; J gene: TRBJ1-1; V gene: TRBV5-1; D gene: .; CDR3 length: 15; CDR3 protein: CASSLEMGQNTEAFF; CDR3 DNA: TGCGCCAGCAGCTTGGAGATGGGACAGAACACTGAAGCTTTCTTT
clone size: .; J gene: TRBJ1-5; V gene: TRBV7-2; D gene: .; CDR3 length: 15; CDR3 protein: CASSLDFNSNQPQHF; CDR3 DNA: TGTGCCAGCAGCTTAGACTTTAATAGCAATCAGCCCCAGCATTTT
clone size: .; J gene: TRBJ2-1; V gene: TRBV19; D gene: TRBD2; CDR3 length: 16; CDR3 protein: CASRRTSPLSYNEQFF; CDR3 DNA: TGTGCCAGTAGGCGGACTAGCCCGCTCTCCTACAATGAGCAGTTCTTC
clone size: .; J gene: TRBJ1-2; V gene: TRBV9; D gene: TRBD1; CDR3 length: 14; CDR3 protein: CASSTRQGGYGYTF; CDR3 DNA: TGTGCCAGCAGCACCCGACAGGGAGGCTATGGCTACACCTTC
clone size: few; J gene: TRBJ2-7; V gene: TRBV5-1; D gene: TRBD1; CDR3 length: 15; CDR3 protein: CASSLGVTRGHEQYF; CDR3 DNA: TGCGCCAGCAGCTTGGGGGTAACCAGGGGGCACGAGCAGTACTTC
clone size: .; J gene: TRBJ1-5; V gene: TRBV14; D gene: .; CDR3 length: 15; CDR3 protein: CASSQGWGGNQPQHF; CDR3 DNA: TGTGCCAGCAGCCAAGGTTGGGGAGGCAATCAGCCCCAGCATTTT
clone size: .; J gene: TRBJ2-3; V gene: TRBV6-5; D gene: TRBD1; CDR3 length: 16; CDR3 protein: CASSSQGVSPTDTQYF; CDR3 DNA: TGTGCCAGCAGTTCGCAGGGGGTTTCCCCCACAGATACGCAGTATTTT
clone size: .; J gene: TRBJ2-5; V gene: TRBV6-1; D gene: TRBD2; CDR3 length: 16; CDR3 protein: CASSELGAGGGETQYF; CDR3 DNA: TGTGCCAGCAGTGAACTGGGAGCGGGGGGTGGAGAGACCCAGTACTTC
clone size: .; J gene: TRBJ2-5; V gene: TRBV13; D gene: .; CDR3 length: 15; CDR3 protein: CASSLGQGSQETQYF; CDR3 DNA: TGTGCCAGCAGCTTAGGGCAGGGTTCCCAAGAGACCCAGTACTTC
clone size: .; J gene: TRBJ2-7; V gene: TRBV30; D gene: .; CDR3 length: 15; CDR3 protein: CAWSGFQNDSYEQYF; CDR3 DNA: TGTGCCTGGAGTGGTTTTCAGAACGACTCCTACGAGCAGTACTTC
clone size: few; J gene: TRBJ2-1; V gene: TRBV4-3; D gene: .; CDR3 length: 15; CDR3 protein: CASSQDERPLGEQFF; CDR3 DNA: TGCGCCAGCAGCCAAGATGAGCGGCCCCTAGGTGAGCAGTTCTTC
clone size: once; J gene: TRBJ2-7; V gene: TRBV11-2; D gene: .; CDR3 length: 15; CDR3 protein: CASIRGVGGSYEQYF; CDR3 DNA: TGTGCCAGCATTCGAGGGGTCGGGGGCTCCTACGAGCAGTACTTC
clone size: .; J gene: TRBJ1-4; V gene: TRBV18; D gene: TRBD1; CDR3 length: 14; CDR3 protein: CASSQGQGPEKLFF; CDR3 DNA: TGTGCCAGCTCACAAGGACAGGGTCCAGAAAAACTGTTTTTT
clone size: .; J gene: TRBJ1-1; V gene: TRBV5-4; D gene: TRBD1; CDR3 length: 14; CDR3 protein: CASSSGQSTTEAFF; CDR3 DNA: TGTGCCAGCAGCTCGGGACAGTCGACCACTGAAGCTTTCTTT